The rows below give T cell receptor beta chains drawn from one sample of a study of blood T cell repertoires in COVID-19. The repertoire was sequenced with immunoSEQ multiplex PCR; TCRdb's copy has only in-frame clones and lacks some. The sample has about 240,000 clones; about 90% are singletons. Material for sequencing was peripheral blood. These receptors were collected from a man aged 60-69 years who had recovered from COVID-19. Each CDR3 is given with its conserved first and last residue. Fields, in order: J gene, D gene, clone size, V gene, CDR3 length, CDR3 DNA, CDR3 protein. A D gene is named only where the DNA matches it firmly. Size is stated for part of the rows, as once, few or many counts, or as a class when the clone is expanded.

>TRBJ2-7|-|-|TRBV4-1|16
TGCGCCAGCAGCCAAGATAATGGTCAGGGGCTGGGCGAGCAGTACTTC
CASSQDNGQGLGEQYF
>TRBJ1-5|TRBD1|-|TRBV2|13
TGTGCCAGCAGCTCAGGGGGGACTCAGCCCCAGCATTTT
CASSSGGTQPQHF
>TRBJ2-1|-|-|TRBV14|15
TGTGCCAGCAGCCAAGTTCGCCCAGGGGGGAATGAGCAGTTCTTC
CASSQVRPGGNEQFF
>TRBJ1-1|-|-|TRBV29-1|14
TGCAGCGTTTCCCGGGGGGATATGAACACTGAAGCTTTCTTT
CSVSRGDMNTEAFF
>TRBJ2-1|TRBD2|-|TRBV30|15
TGTGCCTGCCTCAGGCGTAGCGGGGGGACCAATGAGCAGTTCTTC
CACLRRSGGTNEQFF
>TRBJ1-5|-|-|TRBV19|16
TGTGCCAGTAGTGGAGTAAGAACCCGAGGCTACCAGCCCCAGCATTTT
CASSGVRTRGYQPQHF
>TRBJ2-3|TRBD2|-|TRBV19|15
TGTGCCAGTAGTATCTCGGGGGGGACCACAGATACGCAGTATTTT
CASSISGGTTDTQYF
>TRBJ2-5|-|once|TRBV5-1|12
TGCGCCAGCAGACGTGGACAGCAGACCCAGTACTTC
CASRRGQQTQYF
>TRBJ1-6|-|-|TRBV5-1|14
TGCGCCAGCAGCTTGGACAGAATCACTTCACCCCTCCACTTT
CASSLDRITSPLHF
>TRBJ1-1|-|-|TRBV10-3|14
TGTGCCATCAGAGGACCCGGGAGCGGCACTGAAGCTTTCTTT
CAIRGPGSGTEAFF